This T cell receptor (beta chain) was recorded in a study of T cell changes during pregnancy in multiple sclerosis. The protocol was immunoSEQ multiplex PCR, while the TCRdb copy is restricted to in-frame clones and leaves out a portion. The table shows 50,000 to 65,000 clones, with approximately 91% occurring only once. With V trimmed by 3 bases and J by 7 bases, 5 bases remained unmatched. The CDR3 contains 15 residues. CDR1 and CDR2 (germline): SNHLY, FYNNEI. The chain links TRBV2 to TRBJ1-6, with TRBD1 matching 8 bases. The origin of this receptor is a female donor with multiple sclerosis, enrolled in a pregnancy study. The specimen comprised peripheral blood, sampled in the second trimester of pregnancy. The CDR3 loop reads CASSETGARNSPLHF. Here the CDR3 DNA reads TGTGCCAGCAGTGAGACAGGGGCACGCAATTCACCCCTCCACTTT.